The clone carrying this T cell receptor (beta chain) was detected a few times. Antigen unknown. The data belong to a study of identical twins. Study-wide points: Beta out-of-frame sequences showed weaker excess twin sharing.

V lost 7 bases to trimming and J lost 5 bases, with 21 bases between them. CDR3 size: 16 residues. TCRdb used MiXCR to reprocess the 5' RACE reads, holding one entry per CDR3 protein. The data contain 450,000 to 600,000 distinct CDR3 sequences, about 22% of them singletons. The same data also contributed to another study, on yellow fever vaccine responses in identical twins.

The source material was CD4+ T cells sorted from blood. This rearrangement joins TRBV12-3 or TRBV12-4 to TRBJ2-1; D ambiguous. This clonotype was obtained from a woman younger than 35 in good health. The CDR3, as DNA: TGTGCCAGCATCCCTAATGGTCTCCGGCTAAACAATGAGCAGTTCTTC. Translating it yields CASIPNGLRLNNEQFF.